The 31 T cell receptor beta chains listed next were all sequenced from one sample in a study of OX40 agonist ivuxolimab in advanced cancers. Sequencing was performed with immunoSEQ multiplex PCR; in TCRdb, only in-frame clones are kept and a portion is missing. The repertoire includes 40,000 to 60,000 clones, 80% to 90% of them detected once, and approximately 10% sits in the top ten. The specimen comprised CD4+ or CD8+ T cells sorted from blood, sampled in a trial of the OX40 agonist ivuxolimab. The receptor source for this set is an adult with an advanced solid tumor such as melanoma, head and neck, liver or kidney cancer.

The J gene is TRBJ1-1, the V gene TRBV10-3; a weak D match, TRBD1 (5 bases). CDR1 is ENHRY, CDR2 SYGVKD, per germline. The CDR3 is made up of 15 amino acids. Between the trimmed V and J ends, which lost 7 bases and 6 bases, there was a span of 21 bases. The CDR3 region is CAIMKFGAVGAEAFF. The CDR3 nucleotides read TGTGCCATCATGAAGTTCGGGGCTGTTGGTGCTGAAGCTTTCTTT.

V is TRBV15 and J is TRBJ2-3; D gene unclear. The CDR3 loop spans 14 amino acids. Deletions cut 4 bases from V and 0 bases from J, with 8 bases between. Germline lookup yields CDR1 LNHNV and CDR2 YYDKDF (reference sequence). The CDR3 protein is CATSKRTSTDTQYF. Written as DNA, the CDR3 is TGTGCCACCAGCAAGCGAACCAGCACAGATACGCAGTATTTT.

The chain has TRBV10-1 and TRBJ1-1, with a weak D call TRBD1 (6 bases). The germline V and J ends were trimmed by 6 bases and 1 base, with 12 bases remaining between them. The length of the CDR3 is 14 residues. Germline CDR1 reads WNHNN; CDR2 reads SYGVQD (reference sequence). The CDR3 loop reads CASSLTGSNTEAFF. The CDR3 DNA follows: TGCGCCAGCAGCCTGACAGGCTCGAACACTGAAGCTTTCTTT.

This clone was seen only a few times. This chain connects TRBV4-1 to TRBJ1-1, with D possibly being TRBD1 (6 bases). The CDR3 has 16 residues. Germline V gene sequence: CDR1 MGHRA, CDR2 YSYEKL. Trimming took off 7 bases at V and 0 bases at J, with 18 bases between the two ends. The CDR3: CASTRGPSVLNTEAFF. The CDR3 region has the DNA TGCGCCAGCACTCGGGGGCCGTCGGTATTGAACACTGAAGCTTTCTTT.

The chain has TRBV6-5 and TRBJ2-7; D remains unclear. Trimming pared 0 bases from V and 3 bases from J, leaving 12 bases between. Germline CDR1 and CDR2: MNHEY and SVGAGI. The CDR3 spans 15 residues. Here the CDR3 reads CASSYSKSDFYEQYF. In nucleotides, the CDR3 is TGTGCCAGCAGTTACTCGAAATCAGATTTCTACGAGCAGTACTTC.

This clone turned up a few times. This chain connects TRBV27 to TRBJ2-1; TRBD2 matches at 8 bases. With 5 bases clipped from V and 7 bases from J, the junction kept 10 bases outside the gene matches. The CDR3 totals 15 residues. Germline CDR1 MNHEY, CDR2 SMNVEV (reference sequence). The CDR3 spells CASSPLGGGGNEQFF. In DNA form, the CDR3 reads TGTGCCAGCAGTCCCCTCGGGGGGGGTGGGAATGAGCAGTTCTTC.

V gene TRBV2 combines with J gene TRBJ1-2; D call uncertain. This CDR3 is 12 amino acids long. Per germline, CDR1 SNHLY and CDR2 FYNNEI. Trimming cost V 3 bases and J 3 bases, with 5 bases left between them. CDR3 amino acids: CASSDKYYGYTF. DNA for the CDR3: TGTGCCAGCAGTGACAAGTACTATGGCTACACCTTC.

This clone is a singleton in its sample. The CDR3 sequence is CASSWGQGASLDSPLHF. CDR3 DNA sequence: TGCGCCAGCAGCTGGGGACAGGGGGCCAGCTTGGATTCACCCCTCCACTTT. The gene calls are TRBV5-1 and TRBJ1-6; 12 bases align to TRBD1. The V and J ends lost 3 bases and 8 bases, in that order; junction bases with no gene match: 9. There are 17 residues in the CDR3. From germline, CDR1 is SGHRS and CDR2 YFSETQ.

The J gene is TRBJ2-1, the V gene TRBV28; 9 nucleotides line up with TRBD2. The V gene end was trimmed by 2 bases and the J gene end by 7 bases; junction bases not matched to a gene: 6. CDR1 MDHEN and CDR2 SYDVKM come from the germline V gene. This CDR3 comprises 15 residues. The DNA of the CDR3 is TGTGCCAGCAGTTTAGGTAGCGGGAGTTGGAATGAGCAGTTCTTC. Protein: CASSLGSGSWNEQFF.

The count of this clone is one. V usage is TRBV7-9 and J usage is TRBJ2-1; TRBD2 matches at 12 bases. Germline trimming cut 3 bases from V and 5 bases from J; bases unmatched to any gene: 5. The CDR3 runs 16 residues. CDR1 SEHNR and CDR2 FQNEAQ come from the germline V gene (reference sequence). This CDR3 is CASSFASGRAHNEQFF. CDR3 coding DNA: TGTGCCAGCAGCTTCGCTAGCGGGAGGGCCCACAATGAGCAGTTCTTC.

CDR3 nucleotides: TGTGCCAGCAGCTTGTTGGACAACCCTGAAAAACTGTTTTTT. Translating it yields CASSLLDNPEKLFF. The chain recombines TRBV5-6 with TRBJ1-4; perhaps TRBD1 as D (5 bases). The ends were cut back, 1 base at V and 7 bases at J, with 11 bases in the middle. CDR1 and CDR2 (germline): SGHDT, YYEEEE. The CDR3 is 14 residues long.

The chain combines TRBV6-1 with TRBJ2-7; TRBD1 matches 8 bases. Germline CDR1 reads MNHNS; CDR2 reads SASEGT. The CDR3 loop spans 15 amino acids. V dropped 6 bases and J dropped 3; count of bases not matched to a gene: 10. The CDR3, as DNA: TGTGCCAGCAGCGATTTCCAGGGGGCGAGCTACGAGCAGTACTTC. It yields the protein CASSDFQGASYEQYF.

The chain has TRBV29-1 and TRBJ1-4; unclear D gene. The length of the CDR3 is 11 residues. Trimming cost V 1 base and J 7 bases, with 4 bases left between them. Germline V CDR1 and CDR2: SQVTM, ANQGSEA. The CDR3 bases are TGCAGCGTTGAAGTAGGTGAAAAACTGTTTTTT. This sequence encodes CSVEVGEKLFF.

V and J are TRBV10-2 and TRBJ1-1; D gene unclear. Germline V gives CDR1 WSHSY, CDR2 SAAADI. This CDR3 has 12 amino acids. V lost 8 bases and J 1 base, leaving 8 bases between the germline ends. The CDR3 DNA follows: TGCGCCAGCTCGTCCGGGAACACTGAAGCTTTCTTT. Its protein is CASSSGNTEAFF.

CDR3: CASSSGEGRFQETQYF. For the CDR3, the DNA is TGTGCCAGCAGCTCGGGGGAGGGACGGTTCCAAGAGACCCAGTACTTC. The chain is built from TRBV11-1 and TRBJ2-5; 7 bases align to TRBD2. Looked up from germline, CDR1 is SGHAT and CDR2 is FQDESV (reference sequence). The ends lost 4 bases at V and 1 base at J; junction bases unmatched: 9. CDR3 length equals 16 residues.

The V call is TRBV11-2, the J call TRBJ2-1; 10 bases are shared with TRBD2. The CDR3 totals 14 residues. Germline V lookup: CDR1 SGHAT, CDR2 FQNNGV. V was clipped by 4 bases and J by 4 bases; unmatched bases: 1. CDR3 protein: CASSSTSGYNEQFF. DNA for the CDR3: TGTGCCAGCAGCTCGACTAGCGGGTACAATGAGCAGTTCTTC.

The V and J genes are TRBV19 and TRBJ1-6; D gene unclear. Trimming cost V 5 bases and J 9 bases, with 20 bases left between them. Germline V CDR1 and CDR2: LNHDA, SQIVND (reference sequence). This CDR3 is 16 amino acids long. The CDR3 region has the DNA TGTGCCAGTAGTGTGACGCCAGACCGGATAACTTCACCCCTCCACTTT. Its protein product is CASSVTPDRITSPLHF.

The rearrangement uses TRBV9 and TRBJ2-2, with D uncertain. V lost 4 bases and J lost 5, with 27 bases in between. The CDR3 is made up of 19 amino acids. Looked up from germline, CDR1 is SGDLS and CDR2 is YYNGEE. The CDR3 DNA follows: TGTGCCAGCAGCCGCGGCCTGGGCGGCCAAGCCCCCGATACCGGGGAGCTGTTTTTT. Protein sequence: CASSRGLGGQAPDTGELFF.

This rearrangement joins TRBV19 to TRBJ2-1, with 9 positions matching TRBD2. The V gene end was trimmed by 6 bases and the J gene end by 4 bases; junction bases not matched to a gene: 7. Germline V gene sequence: CDR1 LNHDA, CDR2 SQIVND (reference sequence). The CDR3 consists of 15 residues. CDR3 region: CASSQGLAEYNEQFF. CDR3 bases: TGTGCCAGTAGCCAGGGACTAGCAGAGTACAATGAGCAGTTCTTC. The whole variable domain, remainder taken from reference TRBV19 and TRBJ2-1, is DGGITQSPKYLFRKEGQNVTLSCEQNLNHDAMYWYRQDPGQGLRLIYYSQIVNDFQKGDIAEGYSVSREKKESFPLTVTSAQKNPTAFYLCASSQGLAEYNEQFFGPGTRLTVL.

This sequence joins TRBV28 and TRBJ1-2; unclear D gene. V lost 6 bases and J 4 bases, leaving 18 bases between the germline ends. The CDR3 extends over 15 amino acids. CDR1 and CDR2 (germline): MDHEN, SYDVKM. The CDR3 reads CASRISYGLGYGYTF. The CDR3 DNA is TGTGCCAGCAGAATATCGTATGGGTTGGGCTATGGCTACACCTTC.

This chain joins TRBV7-2 and TRBJ2-7, with D tentatively TRBD2 (6 bases). CDR1 and CDR2 (germline): SGHTA, FQGNSA. The length of the CDR3 is 12 residues. V dropped 5 bases and J dropped 7 bases, with 12 bases sitting between them. The DNA of the CDR3 is TGTGCCAGCAGCCTCGGACGGGGGGAGCAGTACTTC. Its translation is CASSLGRGEQYF.

This clone has just one count. This chain uses TRBV9 with TRBJ2-7; D gene ambiguous. CDR1 and CDR2 (germline): SGDLS, YYNGEE. V lost 0 bases and J 7 bases, leaving 11 bases between the germline ends. The CDR3 length is 13 residues. The DNA of the CDR3 is TGTGCCAGCAGCGTAGACAGCGCCGGTGAGCAGTACTTC. This codes for CASSVDSAGEQYF.

The gene calls are TRBV28 and TRBJ1-4; possibly TRBD1 for D (6 bases). The CDR3 covers 15 residues. Germline V gives CDR1 MDHEN, CDR2 SYDVKM. V lost 5 bases and J 7 bases, leaving 17 bases between the germline ends. DNA of the CDR3: TGTGCCAGCAGTCCCCCCGTGGGGGCGGGTGAAAAACTGTTTTTT. Translation gives CASSPPVGAGEKLFF.

The gene calls are TRBV7-2 and TRBJ2-5; 7 bases line up with TRBD1. With the DNA end fitting TRBJ2-7 better, the J assignment may be wrong. In germline, CDR1 is SGHTA, CDR2 FQGNSA. The CDR3 sequence is 15 residues long. The CDR3 spells CASSPGTATVYEQYF. Here the CDR3 DNA reads TGTGCCAGCAGTCCCGGGACAGCGACTGTCTACGAGCAGTACTTC.

Details on this clone: The junction departs from the called germline gene at one end, perhaps through a read error. The chain uses TRBV10-1 and TRBJ2-5; tentatively, D is TRBD1 or TRBD2 (5 bases each). The J call is in doubt because the DNA end fits TRBJ2-7 better. The CDR3 consists of 15 residues. Germline loops: CDR1 WNHNN, CDR2 SYGVQD (reference sequence). In nucleotides, the CDR3 is TGCGCCAGCACTGAGGGACGGCTAATCACCTACGAGCAGTACTTC. Translated: CASTEGRLITYEQYF.

The chain uses TRBV28 and TRBJ1-2; D gene uncertain. Trimming stripped 1 base from V and 6 bases from J, with 12 bases between. This CDR3 has 14 amino acids. Germline assignment: CDR1 MDHEN and CDR2 SYDVKM. Written as DNA, the CDR3 is TGTGCCAGCAGTTTATCTCCCCAGGTCCATGGCTACACCTTC. It translates to CASSLSPQVHGYTF.

The chain employs TRBV7-2 and TRBJ1-4; possibly TRBD1 for D (5 bases). The CDR3 contains 15 residues. The V gene lost 5 bases and the J gene lost 0 bases, with 10 bases spanning the gap. Germline CDR1 is SGHTA and CDR2 is FQGNSA. This CDR3 reads CASSRSTATNEKLFF. The CDR3 nucleotides are TGTGCCAGCAGCCGTTCGACAGCAACTAATGAAAAACTGTTTTTT.

This clone was counted only a few times. The chain joins TRBV2 to TRBJ1-2, with 7 bases that match TRBD1. Germline V CDR1 and CDR2: SNHLY, FYNNEI. The ends lost 4 bases at V and 4 bases at J; junction bases unmatched: 6. The CDR3 sequence is 14 residues long. DNA for the CDR3: TGTGCCAGCAGTGTGAGGGGGCAGGGCTATGGCTACACCTTC. Its translation is CASSVRGQGYGYTF.

The chain is built from TRBV30 and TRBJ1-3; 9 bases fit TRBD1. J lost 15 bases, V lost 3 bases, and 12 bases had no gene match. Germline CDR1 is GTSNPN and CDR2 is SVGIG (reference sequence). The CDR3 is 13 amino acids. For the CDR3, the DNA is TGTGCCTGGAGCCGGGACAGGGCCCTTGTCCCATATTTT. This codes for CAWSRDRALVPYF. Based on the CDR3 plus reference TRBV30 and TRBJ1-3, the full variable domain is SQTIHQWPATLVQPVGSPLSLECTVEGTSNPNLYWYRQAAGRGLQLLFYSVGIGQISSEVPQNLSASRPQDRQFILSSKKLLLSDSGFYLCAWSRDRALVPYFGEGSWLTVV.

This chain uses TRBV14 with TRBJ1-6; tentative D call: TRBD1 (5 bases). V shed 3 bases and J shed 7 bases, with 13 bases lying between them. Per the germline V gene, CDR1 is SGHDN and CDR2 is FVKESK. CDR3 size: 15 residues. The CDR3 sequence: CASSQGPGGNSPLHF. The CDR3 DNA reads as TGTGCCAGCAGCCAGGGTCCGGGGGGAAATTCACCCCTCCACTTT.

In this sample, this clone turned up once. V usage is TRBV7-4 and J usage is TRBJ2-7, with 11 bases aligning to TRBD2. Germline V gene lookup returns CDR1 SGHVT and CDR2 SQSDAQ. V was clipped by 5 bases and J by 5 bases; unmatched bases: 2. The CDR3 consists of 13 residues. This CDR3 reads CASSEGLADEQYF. The CDR3 nucleotides read TGTGCCAGCAGCGAGGGACTAGCGGACGAGCAGTACTTC.